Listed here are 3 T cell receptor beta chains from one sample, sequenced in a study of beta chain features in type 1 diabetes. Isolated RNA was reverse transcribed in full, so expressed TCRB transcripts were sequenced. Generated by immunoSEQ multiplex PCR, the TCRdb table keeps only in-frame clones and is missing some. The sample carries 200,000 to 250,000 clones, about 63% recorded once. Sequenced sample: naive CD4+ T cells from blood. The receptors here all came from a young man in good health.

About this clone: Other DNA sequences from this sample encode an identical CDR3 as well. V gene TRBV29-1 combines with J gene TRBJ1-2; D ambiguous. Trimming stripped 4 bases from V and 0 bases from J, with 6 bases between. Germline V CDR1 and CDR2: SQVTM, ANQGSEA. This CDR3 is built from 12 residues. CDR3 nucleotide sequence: TGCAGCGTTGGCAGGACTAACTATGGCTACACCTTC. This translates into CSVGRTNYGYTF. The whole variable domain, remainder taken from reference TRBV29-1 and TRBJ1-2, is SAVISQKPSRDICQRGTSLTIQCQVDSQVTMMFWYRQQPGQSLTLIATANQGSEATYESGFVIDKFPISRPNLTFSTLTVSNMSPEDSSIYLCSVGRTNYGYTFGSGTRLTVV.

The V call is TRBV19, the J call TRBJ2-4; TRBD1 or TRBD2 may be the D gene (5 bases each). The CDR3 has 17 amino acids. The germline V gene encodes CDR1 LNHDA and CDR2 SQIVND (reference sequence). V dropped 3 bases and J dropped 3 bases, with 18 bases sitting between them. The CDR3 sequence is CASSMPGLGDDKNIQYF. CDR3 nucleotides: TGTGCCAGTAGTATGCCAGGGTTGGGGGACGACAAAAACATTCAGTACTTC. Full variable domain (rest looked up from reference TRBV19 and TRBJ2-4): DGGITQSPKYLFRKEGQNVTLSCEQNLNHDAMYWYRQDPGQGLRLIYYSQIVNDFQKGDIAEGYSVSREKKESFPLTVTSAQKNPTAFYLCASSMPGLGDDKNIQYFGAGTRLSVL.

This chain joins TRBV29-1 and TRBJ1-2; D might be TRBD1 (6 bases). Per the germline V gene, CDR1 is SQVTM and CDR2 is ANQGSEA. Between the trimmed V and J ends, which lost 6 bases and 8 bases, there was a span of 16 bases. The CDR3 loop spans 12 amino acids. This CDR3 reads CSVKGGMLGYTF. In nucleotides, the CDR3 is TGCAGCGTCAAAGGGGGGATGCTGGGCTACACCTTC.